The 14 T cell receptor beta chains below all came from one sample that was sequenced in a study of cytomegalovirus exposure and HLA in healthy donors. Researchers ran the PCR with 60 Vbeta and 13 Jbeta primers. The protocol was immunoSEQ multiplex PCR, while the TCRdb copy is restricted to in-frame clones and leaves out a portion. The data show around 150,000 clones, about 82% seen once. Sequencing input: PBMCs. The receptors shown here come from a woman between 35 and 50 years old in good health and CMV-seropositive.

This clone was detected a few times. The V gene is TRBV18, the J gene TRBJ1-1; TRBD1 matches 8 bases. The CDR3 loop spans 14 amino acids. With 2 bases clipped from V and 5 bases from J, the junction kept 4 bases outside the gene matches. Looked up from germline, CDR1 is KGHSH and CDR2 is LQKENI. The DNA of the CDR3 is TGTGCCAGCTCACCAGGACAGGGAAGGACTGAAGCTTTCTTT. Translated: CASSPGQGRTEAFF. The full variable domain, in which reference TRBV18 and TRBJ1-1 provide the parts outside the CDR3, is NAGVMQNPRHLVRRRGQEARLRCSPMKGHSHVYWYRQLPEEGLKFMVYLQKENIIDESGMPKERFSAEFPKEGPSILRIQQVVRGDSAAYFCASSPGQGRTEAFFGQGTRLTVV.

The chain carries TRBV28 and TRBJ1-2; D may be TRBD1 (5 bases). Trimming removed 4 bases from V and 7 bases from J, with 22 bases in between. This CDR3 region has 16 residues. Germline V gene lookup returns CDR1 MDHEN and CDR2 SYDVKM. The CDR3 is CASSSRIKTVESGYTF. The CDR3 DNA reads TGTGCCAGCAGTTCGAGGATAAAGACAGTCGAGAGTGGCTACACCTTC.

This clone has a single count. The chain combines TRBV30 with TRBJ2-4; D might be TRBD1 (6 bases). V was clipped by 7 bases and J by 2 bases, with 15 bases between them. The CDR3 spans 14 residues. Germline V gene lookup returns CDR1 GTSNPN and CDR2 SVGIG (reference sequence). The CDR3 loop is CASGTTGSKNIQYF. In nucleotides, the CDR3 is TGTGCCTCGGGGACAACGGGGTCCAAAAACATTCAGTACTTC. The variable domain in full, completed from reference TRBV30 and TRBJ2-4, reads SQTIHQWPATLVQPVGSPLSLECTVEGTSNPNLYWYRQAAGRGLQLLFYSVGIGQISSEVPQNLSASRPQDRQFILSSKKLLLSDSGFYLCASGTTGSKNIQYFGAGTRLSVL.

This rearrangement joins TRBV7-8 to TRBJ1-2; D gene unclear. CDR3 length: 13 amino acids. Germline CDR1 and CDR2: SGHVS and FQNEAQ. V was trimmed by 0 bases and J by 4 bases, leaving 6 bases between them. CDR3 region: CASSLAGGYGYTF. CDR3 sequence (DNA): TGTGCCAGCAGCTTAGCGGGAGGCTATGGCTACACCTTC.

The chain is built from TRBV9 and TRBJ2-5; TRBD2 aligns across 12 bases. The DNA end is a closer match to TRBJ2-7, so the J assignment may be wrong. CDR3 length: 15 residues. CDR1 and CDR2 (germline): SGDLS, YYNGEE. The CDR3 here is CASSLRLAGVNEQYF. The CDR3 coding sequence is TGTGCCAGCAGCCTCCGACTAGCGGGAGTCAACGAGCAGTACTTC.

The chain employs TRBV7-8 and TRBJ1-2; the match to TRBD1 covers 8 bases. V dropped 4 bases and J dropped 6; count of bases not matched to a gene: 13. The germline CDR1 and CDR2 sequences are SGHVS and FQNEAQ. CDR3 length equals 16 residues. CDR3 DNA: TGTGCCAGCAGCTCCGTACCCACCGGGACAGGCAATGGCTACACCTTC. Residues: CASSSVPTGTGNGYTF.

The V and J genes are TRBV28 and TRBJ1-2; tentative D call: TRBD1 (6 bases). Germline V CDR1 and CDR2: MDHEN, SYDVKM. The CDR3 consists of 15 residues. The V end lost 5 bases, the J end lost 0 bases, and 13 bases lay between the germline ends. The CDR3 sequence: CASSPGTHSNYGYTF. CDR3 DNA: TGTGCCAGCAGTCCCGGGACACACTCTAACTATGGCTACACCTTC.

The chain recombines TRBV5-1 with TRBJ2-3; 10 positions match TRBD1. CDR1 and CDR2 from the germline V gene are SGHRS and YFSETQ. J gave up 6 bases and V 3 bases, and 7 bases lay outside the gene matches. This CDR3 is built from 15 residues. The CDR3 DNA follows: TGCGCCAGCAGCTCCGGGACAGGGGTGTTCGATACGCAGTATTTT. Protein product: CASSSGTGVFDTQYF.

A word on this clone: This specimen includes other DNA sequences encoding the same CDR3. The genes are TRBV29-1 and TRBJ2-5; TRBD2 might be the D (6 bases). V was pared by 4 bases and J by 4 bases, with 7 bases between. Germline-derived CDR1 and CDR2 are SQVTM and ANQGSEA. The CDR3 consists of 11 residues. The CDR3 region is CSVGRGETQYF. CDR3 nucleotides: TGCAGCGTTGGGAGGGGAGAGACCCAGTACTTC.

The V gene is TRBV18, the J gene TRBJ2-1; 8 bases fit TRBD2. The V and J ends lost 3 bases and 5 bases, in that order; junction bases with no gene match: 9. The CDR3 length is 16 residues. In germline, CDR1 is KGHSH, CDR2 LQKENI. Here the CDR3 reads CASSPNGLAVHNEQFF. The DNA for the CDR3 is TGTGCCAGCTCACCCAACGGACTAGCCGTCCACAATGAGCAGTTCTTC.

The V gene is TRBV6-5, the J gene TRBJ1-1; 7 bases agree with TRBD1. The CDR3 sequence is 14 residues long. Trimming cost V 5 bases and J 1 base; bases outside gene matches: 4. Germline V gives CDR1 MNHEY, CDR2 SVGAGI. CDR3 coding DNA: TGTGCCAGCAGTGCCTACAGGGGGAACACTGAAGCTTTCTTT. The encoded protein is CASSAYRGNTEAFF.

In this sample, this clone turned up a few times. The V gene is TRBV9, the J gene TRBJ1-3; D is undetermined. The germline V gene encodes CDR1 SGDLS and CDR2 YYNGEE. Trimming took 2 bases from V and 4 from J, leaving 13 bases between them. There are 15 residues in the CDR3. The CDR3 nucleotides read TGTGCCAGCAGCGTCGCGACACTCACCGGAAACACCATATATTTT. Encoded protein: CASSVATLTGNTIYF.

The genes are TRBV29-1 and TRBJ2-1, with TRBD1 matching 8 bases. After removal of 3 bases from V and 15 bases from J, the junction contained 7 bases not matched to a gene. The CDR3 loop spans 11 amino acids. Per germline, CDR1 SQVTM and CDR2 ANQGSEA. The CDR3, as DNA: TGCAGCGTTGAGTTCGCTACAGGGGGGTTCTTC. This encodes CSVEFATGGFF.

V usage is TRBV7-8 and J usage is TRBJ2-2, with D possibly TRBD1 on 5 matching bases. There are 15 residues in the CDR3. V lost 5 bases and J 4 bases, leaving 14 bases between the germline ends. CDR1 is SGHVS, CDR2 FQNEAQ, per germline. The CDR3 here is CASSIPKGITGELFF. In DNA form, the CDR3 reads TGTGCCAGCAGCATACCTAAGGGGATCACCGGGGAGCTGTTTTTT. Combining the CDR3 with reference TRBV7-8 and TRBJ2-2 gives the whole variable domain GAGVSQSPRYKVAKRGQDVALRCDPISGHVSLFWYQQALGQGPEFLTYFQNEAQLDKSGLPSDRFFAERPEGSVSTLKIQRTQQEDSAVYLCASSIPKGITGELFFGEGSRLTVL.